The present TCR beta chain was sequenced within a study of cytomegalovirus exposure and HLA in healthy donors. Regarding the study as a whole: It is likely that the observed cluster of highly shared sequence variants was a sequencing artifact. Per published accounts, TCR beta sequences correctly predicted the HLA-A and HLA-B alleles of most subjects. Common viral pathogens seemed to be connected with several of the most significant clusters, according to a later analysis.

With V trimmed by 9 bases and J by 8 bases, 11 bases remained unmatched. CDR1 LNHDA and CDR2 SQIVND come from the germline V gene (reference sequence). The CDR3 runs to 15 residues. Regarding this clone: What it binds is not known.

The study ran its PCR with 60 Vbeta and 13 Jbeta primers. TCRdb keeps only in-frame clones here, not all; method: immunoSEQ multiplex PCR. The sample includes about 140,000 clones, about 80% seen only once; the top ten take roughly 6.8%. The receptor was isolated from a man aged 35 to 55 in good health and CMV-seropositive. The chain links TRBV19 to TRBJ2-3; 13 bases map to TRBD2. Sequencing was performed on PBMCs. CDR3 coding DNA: TGTGCCAGCGAGAACCGAGGACTAGCGGGAGTTACGCAGTATTTT. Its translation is CASENRGLAGVTQYF.